The 10 T cell receptor beta chains below were found in one sample sequenced in a study of blood T cell repertoires in COVID-19. Clones were sequenced by immunoSEQ multiplex PCR, and TCRdb holds only the in-frame ones, with some missing. Of 200,000 to 250,000 clones listed, more than 65% are singletons. Sequenced sample: peripheral blood. Source of these receptors: a man between 45 and 60 years old with active or convalescent COVID-19.

The chain carries TRBV10-3 and TRBJ1-1; TRBD1 aligns across 7 bases. This CDR3 region has 15 residues. Germline V CDR1 and CDR2: ENHRY, SYGVKD. The V segment lost 7 bases and the J segment 0 bases; nucleotides outside the gene matches: 8. As DNA, the CDR3 is TGTGCCATCACGCGAAGGACAGGCATGAACACTGAAGCTTTCTTT. This gives the protein CAITRRTGMNTEAFF.

V usage is TRBV3-1 (or the pseudogene TRBV3-2) and J usage is TRBJ2-3, with D tentatively TRBD1 (5 bases). Trimming removed 4 bases from V and 2 bases from J, with 10 bases in between. CDR1 LGHDT and CDR2 YNNKEL come from the germline V gene (reference sequence). This CDR3 region has 14 residues. The CDR3 DNA is TGTGCCAGCAGCCTCACAGGATCCACAGATACGCAGTATTTT. This translates into CASSLTGSTDTQYF.

The chain carries TRBV4-1 and TRBJ1-3; TRBD1 aligns across 7 bases. Germline V gene sequence: CDR1 MGHRA, CDR2 YSYEKL. J gave up 0 bases and V 2 bases, and 13 bases lay outside the gene matches. CDR3 length: 19 amino acids. CDR3: CASSQRLRDSFRSGNTIYF. The DNA for the CDR3 is TGCGCCAGCAGCCAACGTCTCCGGGACAGCTTCCGCTCTGGAAACACCATATATTTT.

In its sample, this clone was seen many times. The chain employs TRBV9 and TRBJ2-2, with TRBD2 as a possible D gene (5 bases). Germline lookup yields CDR1 SGDLS and CDR2 YYNGEE. The CDR3 runs to 14 residues. The ends were cut back, 4 bases at V and 5 bases at J, with 12 bases in the middle. The CDR3 nucleotides are TGTGCCAGCAGCCCACGGACTGGGACCGGGGAGCTGTTTTTT. This translates into CASSPRTGTGELFF.

This clone was detected a few times. The V call is TRBV19, the J call TRBJ2-1, with 12 nucleotides matching TRBD2. The germline V gene encodes CDR1 LNHDA and CDR2 SQIVND (reference sequence). The CDR3 is made up of 18 amino acids. V was pared by 7 bases and J by 1 base, with 11 bases of the junction left unmatched. CDR3 DNA: TGTGCCAGTAAAAAGGCTAGCGGGGGGGCCGTTTCCTACAATGAGCAGTTCTTC. Amino acids: CASKKASGGAVSYNEQFF.

The chain has TRBV29-1 and TRBJ2-5, with D tentatively TRBD2 (5 bases). Germline V gives CDR1 SQVTM, CDR2 ANQGSEA. With 7 bases removed from V and 2 bases from J, the gap between germline ends came to 14 bases. The CDR3 spans 13 residues. CDR3 nucleotide sequence: TGCAGCGACCGTCCCGGGGAGCAAGAGACCCAGTACTTC. Translating it yields CSDRPGEQETQYF. Combining the CDR3 with reference TRBV29-1 and TRBJ2-5 gives the whole variable domain SAVISQKPSRDICQRGTSLTIQCQVDSQVTMMFWYRQQPGQSLTLIATANQGSEATYESGFVIDKFPISRPNLTFSTLTVSNMSPEDSSIYLCSDRPGEQETQYFGPGTRLLVL.

The chain couples TRBV7-6 to TRBJ2-3; TRBD1 aligns across 7 bases. V lost 6 bases and J lost 4; bases outside the gene matches: 10. The CDR3 has 15 residues. The germline V gene encodes CDR1 SGHVS and CDR2 FNYEAQ. The CDR3, as DNA: TGTGCCAGCAGTTCCTCCAGGGGGTGGGCAGATACGCAGTATTTT. Its protein product is CASSSSRGWADTQYF.

This chain connects TRBV7-8 to TRBJ2-2; 9 bases fit TRBD2. The V segment lost 5 bases and the J segment 3 bases; nucleotides outside the gene matches: 16. There are 19 residues in the CDR3. Germline V CDR1 and CDR2: SGHVS, FQNEAQ. The CDR3 DNA sequence: TGTGCCAGCAGCCCAATAGCGGGGGCCCTGGGGGCAGACACCGGGGAGCTGTTTTTT. Translating it yields CASSPIAGALGADTGELFF.

The chain employs TRBV5-1 and TRBJ1-5, with 10 bases matching TRBD1. The CDR3 is 17 residues long. Per germline, CDR1 SGHRS and CDR2 YFSETQ. Losses at the gene ends were 0 bases for V and 5 bases for J; bases not matched to a gene: 8. CDR3 region: CASSLGLPGQGDQPQHF. CDR3 nucleotide sequence: TGCGCCAGCAGCTTGGGCCTTCCCGGACAGGGGGATCAGCCCCAGCATTTT.

This clone was recorded once. The identical CDR3 is also encoded by other nucleotide sequences in the sample. The chain combines TRBV7-3 with TRBJ1-6; a possible D gene is TRBD1 (5 bases). From germline, CDR1 is SGHTA and CDR2 FQGTGA. There are 17 residues in the CDR3. With 0 bases removed from V and 4 bases from J, the gap between germline ends came to 13 bases. Here the CDR3 reads CASSLTGGSSYNSPLHF. DNA for the CDR3: TGTGCCAGCAGCTTAACGGGGGGGAGTTCGTATAATTCACCCCTCCACTTT. The variable domain in full, completed from reference TRBV7-3 and TRBJ1-6, reads GAGVSQTPSNKVTEKGKYVELRCDPISGHTALYWYRQSLGQGPEFLIYFQGTGAADDSGLPNDRFFAVRPEGSVSTLKIQRTERGDSAVYLCASSLTGGSSYNSPLHFGNGTRLTVT.